This entry lists 15 T cell receptor beta chains sequenced from one sample in a study of blood T cell repertoires in COVID-19. Clones were read by immunoSEQ multiplex PCR, and TCRdb kept only the in-frame ones, dropping some. The table shows 290,000 or so clones, with 87% occurring only once. Specimen: peripheral blood. The receptors stem from a man aged 18-30 years with active or convalescent COVID-19.

The rearrangement uses TRBV3-1 (or the pseudogene TRBV3-2) and TRBJ2-7, with 12 bases aligning to TRBD2. Trimming at V came to 4 bases and at J to 7 bases, leaving 5 bases not matched to a gene. The CDR3 has 14 amino acids. The germline V gene has CDR1 LGHDT and CDR2 YNNKEL (reference sequence). The CDR3 spells CASSRLAGVNEQYF. In nucleotides, the CDR3 is TGTGCCAGCAGCCGACTAGCGGGAGTTAATGAGCAGTACTTC.

This clone was recorded once. The genes are TRBV4-3 and TRBJ2-2, with TRBD1 matching over 7 bases. The J segment lost 6 bases and the V segment lost 1 base, leaving 5 bases of the junction unmatched. The CDR3 extends over 15 amino acids. CDR1 is LGHNA and CDR2 is YSLEER in the germline V gene. The CDR3 is CASSQGQGKAGELFF. In DNA form, the CDR3 reads TGCGCCAGCAGCCAAGGACAGGGAAAGGCCGGGGAGCTGTTTTTT.

The chain carries TRBV27 and TRBJ1-1; D ambiguous. V was trimmed by 5 bases and J by 2 bases, leaving 18 bases between them. This CDR3 has 16 residues. Germline CDR1 MNHEY, CDR2 SMNVEV (reference sequence). The CDR3 loop is CASSLLRGPLNTEAFF. The CDR3 nucleotides are TGTGCCAGCAGTCTATTACGCGGCCCCTTAAACACTGAAGCTTTCTTT.

This clone came up once. The rearrangement links TRBV27 to TRBJ1-4; 7 nucleotides align to TRBD1. CDR1 and CDR2 (germline): MNHEY, SMNVEV (reference sequence). The CDR3 covers 14 residues. The V gene end was trimmed by 6 bases and the J gene end by 4 bases; junction bases not matched to a gene: 5. Here the CDR3 reads CASSRTGRNEKLFF. The CDR3 nucleotides are TGTGCCAGCAGCCGGACAGGCCGTAATGAAAAACTGTTTTTT. Drawing the rest from reference TRBV27 and TRBJ1-4, the complete variable domain is EAQVTQNPRYLITVTGKKLTVTCSQNMNHEYMSWYRQDPGLGLRQIYYSMNVEVTDKGDVPEGYKVSRKEKRNFPLILESPSPNQTSLYFCASSRTGRNEKLFFGSGTQLSVL.

The DNA of the CDR3 is TGTGCCAGCAGCTTAGAGGTCGGTTCGAACACCGGGGAGCTGTTTTTT. Translating gives CASSLEVGSNTGELFF. This chain connects TRBV7-3 to TRBJ2-2; D remains unclear. This CDR3 comprises 16 residues. V was shortened by 2 bases and J by 0 bases, with 10 bases between the two germline ends. Germline CDR1 reads SGHTA; CDR2 reads FQGTGA.

This sequence joins TRBV4-3 and TRBJ2-2; D perhaps matches TRBD2 (6 bases). Trimming cost V 4 bases and J 4 bases, with 19 bases left between them. This CDR3 region has 17 residues. CDR1 is LGHNA, CDR2 YSLEER, per germline. The CDR3 DNA reads as TGCGCCAGCAGCCCGGAGGGCGGCCTAGCGCCCACCGGGGAGCTGTTTTTT. Translation gives CASSPEGGLAPTGELFF.

V and J are TRBV6-5 and TRBJ1-6, with a possible D match to TRBD1 (5 bases). V shed 1 base and J shed 4 bases, with 11 bases lying between them. The CDR3 extends over 16 amino acids. CDR1 and CDR2 (germline): MNHEY, SVGAGI. CDR3 residues: CASSYFSTGYNSPLHF. The CDR3 DNA reads as TGTGCCAGCAGTTACTTCTCTACAGGTTATAATTCACCCCTCCACTTT.

V usage is TRBV5-6 and J usage is TRBJ2-2; 9 positions match TRBD1. This CDR3 region has 16 residues. V dropped 4 bases and J dropped 5; count of bases not matched to a gene: 9. In germline, CDR1 is SGHDT, CDR2 YYEEEE. This CDR3 is CASSPRDRERTGELFF. CDR3 coding DNA: TGTGCCAGCAGCCCTCGGGACAGGGAGAGGACCGGGGAGCTGTTTTTT. Drawing the rest from reference TRBV5-6 and TRBJ2-2, the complete variable domain is DAGVTQSPTHLIKTRGQQVTLRCSPKSGHDTVSWYQQALGQGPQFIFQYYEEEERQRGNFPDRFSGHQFPNYSSELNVNALLLGDSALYLCASSPRDRERTGELFFGEGSRLTVL.

The chain links TRBV25-1 to TRBJ2-5, with D uncertain. Germline lookup yields CDR1 MGHDK and CDR2 SYGVNS. The CDR3 extends over 13 amino acids. Trimming cost V 2 bases and J 4 bases, with 8 bases left between them. Here the CDR3 reads CASSEPPGETQYF. CDR3 in DNA: TGTGCCAGCAGTGAACCTCCAGGAGAGACCCAGTACTTC. Using reference TRBV25-1 and TRBJ2-5 for the parts outside the CDR3, the full variable domain is EADIYQTPRYLVIGTGKKITLECSQTMGHDKMYWYQQDPGMELHLIHYSYGVNSTEKGDLSSESTVSRIRTEHFPLTLESARPSHTSQYLCASSEPPGETQYFGPGTRLLVL.

This sequence joins TRBV19 and TRBJ2-1, with D possibly TRBD2 on 6 matching bases. Trimming removed 3 bases from V and 7 bases from J, with 16 bases in between. Germline CDR1 reads LNHDA; CDR2 reads SQIVND (reference sequence). This CDR3 has 15 residues. The CDR3 protein is CASSMGQGGRNEQFF. In DNA form, the CDR3 reads TGTGCCAGTAGTATGGGGCAGGGAGGTAGGAATGAGCAGTTCTTC.

The chain joins TRBV7-9 to TRBJ1-1; a possible D gene is TRBD1 (6 bases). This CDR3 region has 14 residues. V was shortened by 1 base and J by 3 bases, with 9 bases between the two germline ends. CDR1 SEHNR and CDR2 FQNEAQ come from the germline V gene (reference sequence). The CDR3 sequence: CASSLVGQYTEAFF. CDR3 nucleotides: TGTGCCAGCAGCTTAGTAGGACAGTACACTGAAGCTTTCTTT.

The rearrangement links TRBV5-4 to TRBJ2-7; tentatively, D is TRBD2 (6 bases). The V gene lost 1 base and the J gene lost 3 bases, with 8 bases spanning the gap. CDR3 length equals 13 residues. Germline V gene lookup returns CDR1 SGHNT and CDR2 YYREEE (reference sequence). The CDR3 loop is CASSLRTNYEQYF. The DNA of the CDR3 is TGTGCCAGCAGCTTGAGGACTAACTACGAGCAGTACTTC.

This clone was observed a handful of times. V gene TRBV15 combines with J gene TRBJ2-2, with a weak D call TRBD2 (6 bases). Trimming removed 4 bases at V and 4 bases at J, with 10 bases between. The CDR3 is 14 residues long. Germline values: CDR1 LNHNV, CDR2 YYDKDF (reference sequence). Here the CDR3 reads CATSTGTPTGELFF. The CDR3 DNA reads TGTGCCACCAGCACCGGGACTCCCACCGGGGAGCTGTTTTTT.

The chain links TRBV28 to TRBJ1-5, with TRBD1 identical over 7 bases. V trimming: 3 bases; J trimming: 1 base; junction bases outside the gene matches: 6. This CDR3 has 16 amino acids. Germline values: CDR1 MDHEN, CDR2 SYDVKM. CDR3 coding DNA: TGTGCCAGCAGTTTGGGTCTGGGACAGAGCAATCAGCCCCAGCATTTT. Its translation: CASSLGLGQSNQPQHF.

The V and J genes are TRBV2 and TRBJ1-1; D is perhaps TRBD1 (5 bases). Germline assignment: CDR1 SNHLY and CDR2 FYNNEI. This CDR3 is 11 amino acids long. V was pared by 8 bases and J by 6 bases, with 10 bases between. The CDR3 protein is CASWGIAEAFF. CDR3 nucleotide sequence: TGTGCCAGCTGGGGCATCGCTGAAGCTTTCTTT. The full variable domain, rest sourced from reference TRBV2 and TRBJ1-1, is EPEVTQTPSHQVTQMGQEVILRCVPISNHLYFYWYRQILGQKVEFLVSFYNNEISEKSEIFDDQFSVERPDGSNFTLKIRSTKLEDSAMYFCASWGIAEAFFGQGTRLTVV.